A single T cell receptor beta chain is shown here with its context. This CDR3 spans 16 amino acids. Trimming took 5 bases from V and 3 from J; bases not matched to a gene: 7. Germline CDR1 MNHNY, CDR2 SVGAGI (reference sequence). The entry originates in a study of blood T cell repertoires in COVID-19. Study in general: The origin of the acute and convalescent COVID-19 samples was the United States, Italy and Spain.

Per the original data handling: By means of reference gene primer amplification, nucleated cell counts were estimated. Sequenced by immunoSEQ multiplex PCR; TCRdb stores in-frame clones only, minus some. That table gives V, J and clone size, and the DNA gave D and trimming. The profile shows 210,000 or so clones, around 83% of them singletons. This rearrangement joins TRBV6-6 to TRBJ1-5; 10 bases fit TRBD1. What was sequenced was peripheral blood. The receptor was isolated from a man aged 45-60 years with active or convalescent COVID-19. The CDR3 coding sequence is TGTGCCAGCAGTCGACAGGGGGCCGGTTTCAATCAGCCCCAGCATTTT. As protein: CASSRQGAGFNQPQHF.